This TCR beta chain originates from a study of cytomegalovirus exposure and HLA in healthy donors. About the study: The 120 or so validation repertoires used a platform that matched the one used for the 600 to 700 first-cohort repertoires, as a later analysis reported. Regarding the study as a whole: The study designated 160 or so TCR beta chains cytomegalovirus-associated. In the 120 validation repertoires, a later analysis found that first-cohort TCR clusters tended to co-occur. Most TCR sequences proved rare, with some public TCRs found in many donors.

The CDR3 is 14 residues long. Germline CDR1 MNHEY, CDR2 SVGAGI. Trimming left V 6 bases short and J 4 bases short, with 15 bases between. On this clone itself: The antigen remains undetermined.

TCRdb keeps only in-frame clones here, not all; method: immunoSEQ multiplex PCR. Of about 120,000 clones in the sample, around 87% were seen once. The receptor was derived from a woman in her late teens or twenties in good health and CMV-seropositive. The chain links TRBV6-5 to TRBJ1-2; tentatively, D is TRBD1 (5 bases). The material sequenced was PBMCs. The CDR3 region has the DNA TGTGCCAGCAGGAGACAGACCTTAGGCTATGGCTACACCTTC. Encoded protein: CASRRQTLGYGYTF.